This T cell receptor (beta chain) was recovered during a study of blood T cell repertoires in COVID-19. In terms of age and location, participants ranged from roughly 18 to 89 years and lived in about 25 US areas. There are 13 residues in the CDR3. Germline-derived CDR1 and CDR2 are SNHLY and FYNNEI. V was trimmed by 6 bases and J by 2 bases, leaving 10 bases between them. In the original analysis: Amplified reference gene primers provided the basis for estimating nucleated cell counts. Produced via immunoSEQ multiplex PCR; TCRdb's table is partial and in-frame only. That table furnishes V, J and clone size, whereas the DNA furnished D and trimming. The sample lists 230,000 or so clones, 86% seen once, with roughly 3.4% in the top ten.

The genes are TRBV2 and TRBJ1-1; tentatively, D is TRBD1 (5 bases). The specimen was PBMCs or T cells enriched from blood (not recorded which). The source is a woman aged 40 to 50 with acute COVID-19. The chain's CDR3 is CASRTTDNTEAFF. In DNA, the CDR3 is TGTGCCAGCAGGACGACAGACAACACTGAAGCTTTCTTT. The whole variable domain, remainder taken from reference TRBV2 and TRBJ1-1, is EPEVTQTPSHQVTQMGQEVILRCVPISNHLYFYWYRQILGQKVEFLVSFYNNEISEKSEIFDDQFSVERPDGSNFTLKIRSTKLEDSAMYFCASRTTDNTEAFFGQGTRLTVV.